This T cell receptor (beta chain) was captured by sequencing in a study of blood T cell repertoires in COVID-19. Turning to the study itself: Samples of COVID-19 (acute and convalescent) were obtained from the United States, Italy and Spain.

Across 24 US areas, participants ranged in age from about 18 to 90 years. Participants were placed into cohorts based on the clinical history they reported. Among Cohort 3 donors, those recovered had two negative PCRs, clearance, or symptom resolution. Libraries were prepared by immunoSEQ multiplex PCR; TCRdb keeps only in-frame clonotypes and omits some of them. The profile covers 95,000 to 150,000 clones, with 65% to 85% appearing a single time and nearly 4% taken by the ten largest. The germline gives CDR1 SEHNR, CDR2 FQNEAQ (reference sequence). The CDR3 runs 13 residues. V gave up 5 bases and J gave up 7 bases, with 14 bases separating them.

This TCR derives from a woman between 25 and 40 years old who had recovered from COVID-19. The source material was PBMCs or T cells enriched from blood (not recorded which). The rearrangement uses TRBV7-9 and TRBJ1-2, with D perhaps TRBD1 (6 bases). The CDR3, as DNA: TGTGCCAGCAGCCGAACAGGGAGCGGTGGCTACACCTTC. This translates into CASSRTGSGGYTF.